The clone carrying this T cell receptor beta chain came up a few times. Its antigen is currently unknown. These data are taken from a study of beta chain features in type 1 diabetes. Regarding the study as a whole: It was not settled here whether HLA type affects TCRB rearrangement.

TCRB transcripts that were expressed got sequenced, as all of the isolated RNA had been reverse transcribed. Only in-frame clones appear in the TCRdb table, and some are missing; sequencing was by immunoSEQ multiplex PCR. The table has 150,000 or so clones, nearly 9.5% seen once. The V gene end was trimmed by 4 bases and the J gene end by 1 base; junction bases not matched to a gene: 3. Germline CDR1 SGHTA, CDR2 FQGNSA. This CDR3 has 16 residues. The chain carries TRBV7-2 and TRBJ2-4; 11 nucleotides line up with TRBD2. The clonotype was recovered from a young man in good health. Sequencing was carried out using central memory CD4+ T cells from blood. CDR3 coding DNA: TGTGCCAGCAGCTCACTAGCGGGGGTGGCCAAAAACATTCAGTACTTC. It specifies CASSSLAGVAKNIQYF.